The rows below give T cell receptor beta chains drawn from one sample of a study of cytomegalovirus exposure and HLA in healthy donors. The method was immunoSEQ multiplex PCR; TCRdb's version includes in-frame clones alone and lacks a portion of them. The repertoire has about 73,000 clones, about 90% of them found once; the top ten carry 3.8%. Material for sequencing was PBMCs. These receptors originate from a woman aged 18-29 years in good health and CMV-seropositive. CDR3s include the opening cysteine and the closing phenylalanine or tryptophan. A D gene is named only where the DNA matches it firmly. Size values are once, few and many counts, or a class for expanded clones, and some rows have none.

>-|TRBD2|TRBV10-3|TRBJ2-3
CAISGTTSGTADTQYF
TGTGCCATCAGTGGCACGACTAGCGGGACCGCAGATACGCAGTATTTT
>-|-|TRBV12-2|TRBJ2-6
CASRPDTRPQGARRASGANVLTF
TGTGCAAGTCGCCCCGACACTCGGCCACAGGGGGCGAGACGAGCATCTGGGGCCAACGTCCTGACTTTC
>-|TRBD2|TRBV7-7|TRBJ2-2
CASSPKYPVGLAGTTGELFF
TGTGCTAGCAGCCCTAAATACCCGGTCGGACTAGCGGGAACCACCGGGGAGCTGTTTTTT
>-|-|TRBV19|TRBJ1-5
CASRTTFSNQPQHF
TGTGCCAGTAGGACGACATTCAGCAATCAGCCCCAGCATTTT
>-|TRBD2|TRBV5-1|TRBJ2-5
CASSPSGGALQTQYF
TGCGCCAGCAGCCCCAGCGGGGGGGCCTTACAGACCCAGTACTTC
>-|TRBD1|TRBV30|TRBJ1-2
CASTGTALGYTF
TGTGCCTCGACCGGGACAGCCCTTGGCTACACCTTC
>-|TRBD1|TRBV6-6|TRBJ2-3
CASRGGGNTDTQYF
TGTGCCAGCAGAGGGGGCGGTAACACAGATACGCAGTATTTT
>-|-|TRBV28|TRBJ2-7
CASSFPGSTYEQYF
TGTGCCAGCAGTTTCCCGGGGTCTACCTACGAGCAGTACTTC
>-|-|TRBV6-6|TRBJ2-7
CASSSPSGATPYEQYF
TGTGCCAGCAGTAGCCCGTCGGGAGCCACTCCATACGAGCAGTACTTC
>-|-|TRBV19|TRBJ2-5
CATTSGLLSETQYF
TGTGCCACCACTTCGGGACTCCTCTCGGAGACCCAGTACTTC
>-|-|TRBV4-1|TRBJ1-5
CASSPKQADQPQHF
TGCGCCAGCAGCCCCAAACAGGCCGATCAGCCCCAGCATTTT
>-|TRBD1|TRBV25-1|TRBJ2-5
CASLDRAETQYF
TGTGCCAGCCTCGACAGGGCAGAGACCCAGTACTTC
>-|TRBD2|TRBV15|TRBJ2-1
CASLAGGLRDNEQFF
TGTGCCTCCCTAGCGGGGGGGCTCAGAGACAATGAGCAGTTCTTC
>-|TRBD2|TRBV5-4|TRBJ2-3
CASSSGGAGAADTQYF
TGTGCCAGCAGCTCGGGGGGAGCGGGGGCGGCAGATACGCAGTATTTT
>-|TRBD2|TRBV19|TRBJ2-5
CASRIAGGQETQYF
TGTGCCAGTAGAATAGCGGGGGGGCAGGAGACCCAGTACTTC
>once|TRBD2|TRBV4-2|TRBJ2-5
CASSQDTSGIKTQYF
TGTGCCAGCAGCCAAGATACTAGCGGGATTAAGACCCAGTACTTC
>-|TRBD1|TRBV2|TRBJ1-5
CASTKTGGRQPQHF
TGTGCCAGCACTAAAACAGGGGGCAGGCAGCCCCAGCATTTT
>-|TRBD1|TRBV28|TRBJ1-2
CASSQGQGARYGYTF
TGTGCCAGCAGTCAAGGACAGGGGGCGCGGTATGGCTACACCTTC
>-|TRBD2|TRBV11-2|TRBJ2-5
CASSLELAGGGNQETQYF
TGTGCCAGCAGCTTAGAACTAGCGGGAGGAGGTAACCAAGAGACCCAGTACTTC
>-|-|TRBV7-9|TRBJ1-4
CASSNIGQTNEKLFF
TGTGCCAGCAGCAACATAGGACAGACTAATGAAAAACTGTTTTTT
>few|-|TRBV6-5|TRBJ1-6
CASSYGSGQGSSPLHF
TGTGCCAGCAGTTACGGGTCGGGCCAGGGGTCCTCACCCCTCCACTTT
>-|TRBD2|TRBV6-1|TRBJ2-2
CASSWSGVNTGELFF
TGTGCCAGCAGCTGGAGCGGGGTGAACACCGGGGAGCTGTTTTTT
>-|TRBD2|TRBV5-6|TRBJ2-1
CASSPGLAGTYNEQFF
TGTGCCAGCAGCCCCGGACTAGCGGGGACCTACAATGAGCAGTTCTTC
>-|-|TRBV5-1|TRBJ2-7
CASSSGYEQYF
TGCGCCAGCAGCTCCGGGTACGAGCAGTACTTC
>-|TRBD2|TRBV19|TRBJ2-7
CASSDQLAGLYEQYF
TGTGCCAGTAGTGACCAACTAGCGGGACTCTACGAGCAGTACTTC
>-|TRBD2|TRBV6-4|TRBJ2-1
CASSDSGGSSYNEQFF
TGTGCCAGCAGTGACTCTGGCGGGAGCTCCTACAATGAGCAGTTCTTC
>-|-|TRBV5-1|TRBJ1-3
CASSLGGQGNTIYF
TGCGCCAGCAGCCTGGGAGGACAGGGAAACACCATATATTTT
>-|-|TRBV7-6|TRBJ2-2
CASSLGRPAGNTGELFF
TGTGCCAGCAGCTTAGGGCGGCCAGCGGGGAACACCGGGGAGCTGTTTTTT
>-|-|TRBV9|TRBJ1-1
CASSTRADSEAFF
TGTGCCAGCAGCACCCGAGCGGACAGCGAAGCTTTCTTT
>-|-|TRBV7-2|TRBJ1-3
CASSLDPQAPGNTIYF
TGTGCCAGCAGCTTAGATCCCCAGGCCCCTGGAAACACCATATATTTT
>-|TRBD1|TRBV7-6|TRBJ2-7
CASSPGTANSYEQYF
TGTGCCAGCAGCCCCGGGACAGCCAACTCCTACGAGCAGTACTTC
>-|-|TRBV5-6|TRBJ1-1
CASSLLGGLNTEAFF
TGTGCCAGCAGCTTGTTAGGGGGACTGAACACTGAAGCTTTCTTT
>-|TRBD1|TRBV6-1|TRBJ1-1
CASRKWDRGGTEAFF
TGTGCCAGCAGAAAGTGGGACAGGGGGGGCACTGAAGCTTTCTTT
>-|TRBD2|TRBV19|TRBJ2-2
CASSISGGTNTGELFF
TGTGCCAGTAGTATTAGCGGGGGGACGAACACCGGGGAGCTGTTTTTT
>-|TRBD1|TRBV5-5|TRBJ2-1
CASSQIGQGNEQFF
TGTGCCAGCAGTCAAATCGGACAGGGCAATGAGCAGTTCTTC
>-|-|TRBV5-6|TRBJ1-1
CASSLGATEAFF
TGTGCCAGCAGCTTGGGGGCCACTGAAGCTTTCTTT
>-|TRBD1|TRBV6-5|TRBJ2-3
CASRPRDRGTYTQYF
TGTGCCAGCAGACCCCGGGACAGGGGAACATATACGCAGTATTTT
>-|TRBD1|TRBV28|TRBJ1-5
CASHRFRDRAGQPQHF
TGTGCCAGCCACCGTTTTAGGGACAGGGCCGGTCAGCCCCAGCATTTT
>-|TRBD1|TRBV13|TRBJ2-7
CASSLEDRIYEQYF
TGTGCCAGCAGCTTAGAGGACAGGATATACGAGCAGTACTTC
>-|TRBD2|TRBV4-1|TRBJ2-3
CASSLDATSSYSTDTQYF
TGCGCCAGCAGCCTAGACGCGACTAGCTCATATAGCACAGATACGCAGTATTTT
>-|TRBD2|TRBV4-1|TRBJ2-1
CASSQEASGGTNEQFF
TGCGCCAGCAGCCAAGAGGCTAGCGGGGGGACCAATGAGCAGTTCTTC
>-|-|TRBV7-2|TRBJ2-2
CASSYYHLTKTGELFF
TGTGCCAGCAGCTACTACCATCTGACCAAAACCGGGGAGCTGTTTTTT
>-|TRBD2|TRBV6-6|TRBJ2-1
CASSYGGSSYNEQFF
TGTGCCAGCAGTTACGGCGGGAGCTCCTACAATGAGCAGTTCTTC
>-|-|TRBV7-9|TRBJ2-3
CASSPTRAQETDTQYF
TGTGCCAGCAGCCCTACGAGGGCCCAGGAGACAGATACGCAGTATTTT
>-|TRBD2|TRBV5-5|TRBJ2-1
CASSSRGGESSYNEQFF
TGTGCCAGCAGCTCCCGCGGGGGGGAAAGCTCCTACAATGAGCAGTTCTTC
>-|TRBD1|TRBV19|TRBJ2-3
CATKEQGRVSTDTQYF
TGTGCCACCAAAGAACAGGGGCGCGTGAGCACAGATACGCAGTATTTT
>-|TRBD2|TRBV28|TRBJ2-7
CASSRYSGNRNEQYF
TGTGCCAGCAGCCGATATAGCGGGAATCGGAACGAGCAGTACTTC
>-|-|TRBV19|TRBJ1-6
CASTFSSSYNSPLHF
TGTGCCAGTACTTTCTCGAGCTCCTATAATTCACCCCTCCACTTT
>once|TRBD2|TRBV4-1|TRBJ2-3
CASSQTRTSGTRTDTQYF
TGCGCCAGCAGCCAAACTAGGACTAGCGGGACACGCACAGATACGCAGTATTTT
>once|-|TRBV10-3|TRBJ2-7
CAISEPPGVGEQYF
TGTGCCATCAGTGAGCCGCCAGGGGTGGGCGAGCAGTACTTC
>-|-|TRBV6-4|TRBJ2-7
CASRRFGQTYEQYF
TGTGCCAGCAGACGATTCGGACAGACCTACGAGCAGTACTTC
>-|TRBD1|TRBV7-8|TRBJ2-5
CASSFPDREETQYF
TGTGCCAGCAGCTTCCCGGACAGGGAAGAGACCCAGTACTTC
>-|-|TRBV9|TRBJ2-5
CASSVGGGVETQYF
TGTGCCAGCAGCGTCGGTGGAGGGGTCGAGACCCAGTACTTC
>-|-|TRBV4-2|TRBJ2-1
CASSQENSLSSYNEQFF
TGTGCCAGCAGCCAAGAGAACAGCCTGTCCTCCTACAATGAGCAGTTCTTC